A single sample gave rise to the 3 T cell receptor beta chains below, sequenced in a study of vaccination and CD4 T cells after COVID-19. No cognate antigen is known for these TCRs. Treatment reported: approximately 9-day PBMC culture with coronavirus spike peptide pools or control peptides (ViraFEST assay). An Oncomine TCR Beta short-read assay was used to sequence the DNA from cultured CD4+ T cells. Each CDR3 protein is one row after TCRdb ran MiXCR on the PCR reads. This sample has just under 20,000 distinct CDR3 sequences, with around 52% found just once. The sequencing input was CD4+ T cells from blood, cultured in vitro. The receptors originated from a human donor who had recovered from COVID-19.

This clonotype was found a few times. The CDR3 DNA reads as TGTGCCAGCAGTTACATGGACAGGGGATCGGCAAATCAGCCCCAGCATTTT. Translation: CASSYMDRGSANQPQHF. The chain carries TRBV6-2 or TRBV6-3 and TRBJ1-5; TRBD1 aligns across 9 bases. V was clipped by 2 bases and J by 4 bases; unmatched bases: 9. The CDR3 spans 17 residues. Germline values: CDR1 MNHEY, CDR2 SVGEGT.

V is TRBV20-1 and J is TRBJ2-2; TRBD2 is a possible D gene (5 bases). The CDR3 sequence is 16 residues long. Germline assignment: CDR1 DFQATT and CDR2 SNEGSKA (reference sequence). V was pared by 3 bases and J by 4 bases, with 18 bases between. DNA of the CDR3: TGCAGTGCTAGTAACCCCTCGGACTTCTTCACCGGGGAGCTGTTTTTT. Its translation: CSASNPSDFFTGELFF.

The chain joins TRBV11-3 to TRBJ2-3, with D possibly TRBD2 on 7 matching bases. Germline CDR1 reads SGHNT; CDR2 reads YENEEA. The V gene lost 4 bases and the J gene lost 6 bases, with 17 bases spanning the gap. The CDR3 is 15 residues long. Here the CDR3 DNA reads TGTGCCAGCAGCTACGTCGGGCGGGGGCGGGATACGCAGTATTTT. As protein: CASSYVGRGRDTQYF.